Each of the 17 T cell receptor beta chains below was sequenced from the same sample in a study of identifying expanded T cells in peripheral blood. Produced via immunoSEQ multiplex PCR; TCRdb's table is partial and in-frame only. The sample carries just over 90,000 clones, more than 70% recorded once. Sequencing was carried out using blood. The receptors were gathered from a person aged 18 to 75 in good health.

The V call is TRBV5-1, the J call TRBJ2-3; 9 positions match TRBD2. The CDR3 consists of 15 residues. The J segment lost 2 bases and the V segment lost 1 base, leaving 2 bases of the junction unmatched. Germline V lookup: CDR1 SGHRS, CDR2 YFSETQ. CDR3 in amino acids: CASSLLAGSTDTQYF. For the CDR3, the DNA is TGCGCCAGCAGCTTGCTAGCGGGGTCCACAGATACGCAGTATTTT. Variable domain in full (rest from reference TRBV5-1 and TRBJ2-3): KAGVTQTPRYLIKTRGQQVTLSCSPISGHRSVSWYQQTPGQGLQFLFEYFSETQRNKGNFPGRFSGRQFSNSRSEMNVSTLELGDSALYLCASSLLAGSTDTQYFGPGTRLTVL.

This clone occurred a few times. This chain connects TRBV6-1 to TRBJ2-7; D possibly corresponds to TRBD1 (7 bases). Germline loops: CDR1 MNHNS, CDR2 SASEGT. V shed 4 bases and J shed 3 bases, with 13 bases lying between them. The CDR3 runs to 14 residues. CDR3 coding DNA: TGTGCCAGCAGTGGGAGGGGACAGCTCTACGAGCAGTACTTC. Its translation is CASSGRGQLYEQYF.

The J gene is TRBJ1-1, the V gene TRBV19; D unresolved. V dropped 5 bases and J dropped 9 bases, with 22 bases sitting between them. CDR1 LNHDA and CDR2 SQIVND come from the germline V gene (reference sequence). The length of the CDR3 is 15 residues. In DNA, the CDR3 is TGTGCCAGTAGTCGAGGACGGAGCGGGGAAACCCAAGCTTTCTTT. Residues: CASSRGRSGETQAFF.

The chain is built from TRBV28 and TRBJ2-4; unclear D gene. The CDR3 has 14 residues. Germline V gene sequence: CDR1 MDHEN, CDR2 SYDVKM. Trimming removed 5 bases at V and 3 bases at J, with 11 bases between. This chain's CDR3 is CASSPDQSKNIQYF. CDR3 sequence (DNA): TGTGCCAGCAGTCCGGATCAAAGCAAAAACATTCAGTACTTC.

Concerning this clone itself: One end of the junction fails to match germline, which may point to a read error. J is TRBJ2-7 and V is TRBV5-1; the D call may be TRBD1 or TRBD2 (5 bases each). The CDR3 spans 13 residues. Germline V gives CDR1 SGHRS, CDR2 YFSETQ. Written as DNA, the CDR3 is TGCGCCAGCAGCCCCCGGGACCTCTACGGGCAGTACTTC. It translates to CASSPRDLYGQYF.

The V gene is TRBV5-1, the J gene TRBJ2-7, with D perhaps matching TRBD2 (5 bases). The CDR3 is 13 amino acids. Germline V gives CDR1 SGHRS, CDR2 YFSETQ. The germline V and J ends were trimmed by 4 bases and 2 bases, with 10 bases remaining between them. The CDR3 DNA is TGCGCCAGCAGCGAAGACGGGACCTACGAGCAGTACTTC. It specifies CASSEDGTYEQYF.

This chain links TRBV7-2 with TRBJ1-1; D call uncertain. Germline-derived CDR1 and CDR2 are SGHTA and FQGNSA. The ends were cut back, 2 bases at V and 5 bases at J, with 12 bases in the middle. The CDR3 is 14 residues long. DNA for the CDR3: TGTGCCAGCAGCTTATGGGGTGGTGAGACTGAAGCTTTCTTT. It translates to CASSLWGGETEAFF.

V is TRBV10-3 and J is TRBJ2-3; 11 positions match TRBD1. J lost 2 bases, V lost 6 bases, and 1 base had no gene match. The CDR3 length is 14 residues. Germline lookup yields CDR1 ENHRY and CDR2 SYGVKD. CDR3 DNA: TGTGCCATCAGGGACAGGGGGCCCACAGATACGCAGTATTTT. Translated: CAIRDRGPTDTQYF.

This clone has just one count. This sequence joins TRBV7-8 and TRBJ1-2; D is perhaps TRBD1 (6 bases). Trimming removed 3 bases at V and 5 bases at J, with 7 bases between. Germline CDR1 reads SGHVS; CDR2 reads FQNEAQ. The CDR3 is made up of 12 amino acids. The CDR3 here is CASSLDSYGYTF. In DNA, the CDR3 is TGTGCCAGCAGCTTGGACAGTTATGGCTACACCTTC.

This clone was observed a handful of times. The chain links TRBV28 to TRBJ2-6, with 12 bases identical to TRBD2. The CDR3 totals 17 residues. The germline gives CDR1 MDHEN, CDR2 SYDVKM. J was trimmed by 1 base and V by 5 bases; bases with no gene match: 3. The chain's CDR3 is CASSPGTSGSGANVLTF. The DNA of the CDR3 is TGTGCCAGCAGTCCCGGGACTAGCGGGTCTGGGGCCAACGTCCTGACTTTC.

V is TRBV2 and J is TRBJ1-6; unclear D gene. The CDR3 has 13 amino acids. The ends were cut back, 1 base at V and 10 bases at J, with 8 bases in the middle. In germline, CDR1 is SNHLY, CDR2 FYNNEI. The CDR3 DNA reads as TGTGCCAGCAGTGAAGGGTTTAACTCACCCCTCCACTTT. This sequence encodes CASSEGFNSPLHF.

This clone appeared once. V is TRBV28 and J is TRBJ2-7, with TRBD2 matching over 10 bases. CDR3 length: 14 amino acids. Unmatched junction bases numbered 0, after V lost 1 base and J lost 3 bases. Germline-derived CDR1 and CDR2 are MDHEN and SYDVKM. Here the CDR3 reads CASSLLAGGYEQYF. Written as DNA, the CDR3 is TGTGCCAGCAGTTTATTAGCGGGAGGCTACGAGCAGTACTTC.

J is TRBJ2-1 and V is TRBV7-3; 8 nucleotides line up with TRBD1. The CDR3 has 15 residues. Germline V gene lookup returns CDR1 SGHTA and CDR2 FQGTGA. The V gene end was trimmed by 3 bases and the J gene end by 0 bases; junction bases not matched to a gene: 1. CDR3 nucleotide sequence: TGTGCCAGCAGCTTCGGACAGGGCTCCTACAATGAGCAGTTCTTC. Translation gives CASSFGQGSYNEQFF.

The chain employs TRBV5-6 and TRBJ1-1; tentatively, D is TRBD1 (6 bases). The CDR3 runs to 15 residues. Germline V lookup: CDR1 SGHDT, CDR2 YYEEEE. Trimming removed 4 bases at V and 3 bases at J, with 16 bases between. This CDR3 reads CASSAEGELDTEAFF. The DNA of the CDR3 is TGTGCCAGCAGCGCGGAGGGGGAATTGGACACTGAAGCTTTCTTT.

Judged by abundance, this clone is medium-sized (0.01 to 0.1%). The gene calls are TRBV19 and TRBJ2-5, with 15 positions matching TRBD2. CDR3 length: 16 residues. V lost 5 bases, J lost 6 bases, and 7 bases stayed unmatched. CDR1 LNHDA and CDR2 SQIVND come from the germline V gene (reference sequence). The CDR3 is CASSGLAGGTGKTQYF. In nucleotides, the CDR3 is TGTGCCAGTAGTGGACTAGCGGGGGGGACAGGGAAGACCCAGTACTTC.

This chain joins TRBV7-9 and TRBJ2-7, with TRBD2 matching over 10 bases. Germline lookup yields CDR1 SEHNR and CDR2 FQNEAQ (reference sequence). The J segment lost 0 bases and the V segment lost 4 bases, leaving 3 bases of the junction unmatched. This CDR3 is built from 15 residues. CDR3: CASSSLAGGSYEQYF. CDR3 coding DNA: TGTGCCAGCAGCTCTTTAGCGGGAGGCTCCTACGAGCAGTACTTC.

In regard to this clone: Its ends do not fully match the called genes, so a read error is possible. The V gene is TRBV14, the J gene TRBJ2-7; TRBD1 matches 8 bases. This CDR3 has 14 residues. The germline V gene has CDR1 SGHDN and CDR2 FVKESK. This chain's CDR3 is CASNQQGQAYEQYF. The CDR3 DNA reads TGTGCCAGCAACCAACAGGGACAGGCCTACGAGCAGTACTTC.